This is a list of T cell receptor beta chains from one sample in a study of blood T cells in healthy people across ages. TCRdb fed the 5' RACE reads into MiXCR, producing one record per CDR3 protein. The sample carries under 2 million distinct CDR3 sequences, approximately 32% recorded once. What was sequenced was blood. Receptors were obtained from a woman aged 25 to 45 in good health. CDR3s include the opening cysteine and the closing phenylalanine or tryptophan. A D gene is named only where the DNA matches it firmly. The listing skips clone size in some rows; elsewhere it reads once, few, many or a size class.

V: TRBV6-5
D: NA
size: many
J: TRBJ2-5
DNA: TGTGCCAGCCGCGGGGCAGAACACCAAGAGACCCAGTACTTC
CDR3: CASRGAEHQETQYF

V: TRBV7-2
D: TRBD1
size: many
J: TRBJ1-2
DNA: TGTGCCAGCAGCCTACGGGGACAGAGATCGTATGGCTACACCTTC
CDR3: CASSLRGQRSYGYTF

V: TRBV7-9
D: TRBD1
size: NA
J: TRBJ1-2
DNA: TGTGCCAGCAGCTTAGCGACAGGGGTTCACGACTACACCTTC
CDR3: CASSLATGVHDYTF

V: TRBV7-8
D: NA
size: NA
J: TRBJ1-4
DNA: TGTGCCAGCAGCTTAGCGATGGCAGAAACTAATGAAAAACTGTTTTTT
CDR3: CASSLAMAETNEKLFF

V: TRBV5-1
D: TRBD1
size: few
J: TRBJ2-1
DNA: TGCGCCAGCAGCTTAAAAGGACAGGGTTCTTTTTGGAATGAGCAGTTCTTC
CDR3: CASSLKGQGSFWNEQFF

V: TRBV7-2
D: NA
size: NA
J: TRBJ2-1
DNA: TGTGCCAACAGCTATCAGGGAATGGAGCAGTTCTTC
CDR3: CANSYQGMEQFF

V: TRBV7-2
D: TRBD2
size: medium-sized
J: TRBJ2-5
DNA: TGTGCCAGCAGCTTAGTAGGGGGGACTAGCCAAGAGACCCAGTACTTC
CDR3: CASSLVGGTSQETQYF

V: TRBV27
D: TRBD1
size: once
J: TRBJ1-6
DNA: TGTGCCAGCAAAAACCTTGGACAGGGGGGATCACCCCTCCACTTT
CDR3: CASKNLGQGGSPLHF

V: TRBV11-2
D: NA
size: NA
J: TRBJ2-5
DNA: TGTGCCAGCAGCTTAGAAGTATTAGCGAGGGTTCGGGAGACCCAGTACTTC
CDR3: CASSLEVLARVRETQYF

V: TRBV27
D: TRBD2
size: few
J: TRBJ2-7
DNA: TGTGCCAGCAACCCGACTAGCGGGGGATACGAGCAGTACTTC
CDR3: CASNPTSGGYEQYF

V: TRBV24-1
D: NA
size: NA
J: TRBJ2-1
DNA: TGTGCCACCAGTGATCCTACCAGGGGGGGGAGTGCACACAATGAGCAGTTCTTC
CDR3: CATSDPTRGGSAHNEQFF

V: TRBV9
D: TRBD1
size: few
J: TRBJ2-3
DNA: TGTGCCAGCAGTGCCGGGACAGGGGGCGCAGATACGCAGTATTTT
CDR3: CASSAGTGGADTQYF

V: TRBV20-1
D: NA
size: NA
J: TRBJ2-1
DNA: TGCAGTGCTAGCCTCCCCAACAGGCCGGGGAATGAGCAGTTCTTC
CDR3: CSASLPNRPGNEQFF

V: TRBV2
D: TRBD2
size: few
J: TRBJ2-5
DNA: TGTGCCAGCAGTGCCACTAGCGACGGGCAGTACTTC
CDR3: CASSATSDGQYF

V: TRBV9
D: TRBD2
size: NA
J: TRBJ2-5
DNA: TGTGCCAGCAGCGTGGGTCCCGGGGGGGCTTCCCGGGAGACCCAGTACTTC
CDR3: CASSVGPGGASRETQYF

V: TRBV27
D: TRBD2
size: NA
J: TRBJ2-5
DNA: TGTGCCAGTTCTGGACGAGCGGGAGGGCGGGAGACCCAGTACTTC
CDR3: CASSGRAGGRETQYF

V: TRBV4-1
D: NA
size: NA
J: TRBJ2-5
DNA: TGCGCCAGCAGCCAAGTAGGGGCAATTGAGACCCAGTACTTC
CDR3: CASSQVGAIETQYF

V: TRBV11-2
D: NA
size: NA
J: TRBJ2-5
DNA: TGTGCCAGCAGCTTAGAGCCTAGCCCTGGGACCCAGTACTTC
CDR3: CASSLEPSPGTQYF

V: TRBV29-1
D: NA
size: NA
J: TRBJ1-2
DNA: TGCAGCGTCGAACGACAGATCTATGGCTACACCTTC
CDR3: CSVERQIYGYTF

V: TRBV5-1
D: NA
size: few
J: TRBJ2-1
DNA: TGCGCCAGCACCCTGGGGGCGAGACGGGGGCTAAATGAGCAGTTCTTC
CDR3: CASTLGARRGLNEQFF

V: TRBV3-1
D: NA
size: NA
J: TRBJ2-5
DNA: TGTGCCAGCAGCCAGCGGGGAGATCAAGAGACCCAGTACTTC
CDR3: CASSQRGDQETQYF

V: TRBV14
D: TRBD2
size: NA
J: TRBJ2-7
DNA: TGTGCCAGCAGCCAGTCTGCCCATTTGGGAGGGTGGAACGAGCAGTACTTC
CDR3: CASSQSAHLGGWNEQYF

V: TRBV4-2
D: TRBD2
size: few
J: TRBJ2-5
DNA: TGTGCCAGCAGCCAAGGTGCAATAACGGCGGGGGTGGAGACCCAGTACTTC
CDR3: CASSQGAITAGVETQYF

V: TRBV20-1
D: NA
size: few
J: TRBJ1-2
DNA: TGCAGTGTCCCGCCAGGTTGGGGCCTGGGTGGCTACACCTTC
CDR3: CSVPPGWGLGGYTF

V: TRBV7-9
D: TRBD2
size: NA
J: TRBJ2-3
DNA: TGTGCCAGCAGCTATAGCGGGAGGGAGCAGTATTTT
CDR3: CASSYSGREQYF

V: TRBV5-6
D: NA
size: NA
J: TRBJ1-1
DNA: TGTGCCAGCAGCCCCCACCGGGGGAACACTGGAGCTTTCTTT
CDR3: CASSPHRGNTGAFF

V: TRBV2
D: NA
size: few
J: TRBJ2-3
DNA: TGTGCCAGCAGTGCCGGGGGATATAGCACAGATACGCAGTATTTT
CDR3: CASSAGGYSTDTQYF

V: TRBV4-1
D: TRBD2
size: many
J: TRBJ2-7
DNA: TGCGCCAGCAGCCTGGGACTAGTGCTCAGCGAGCAGTACTTC
CDR3: CASSLGLVLSEQYF

V: TRBV30
D: NA
size: NA
J: TRBJ2-7
DNA: TGTGCCTGGAGTAATCGGCTAGACAATGAGCAGTACTTC
CDR3: CAWSNRLDNEQYF

V: TRBV10-3
D: TRBD1
size: few
J: TRBJ2-3
DNA: TGTGCCATCAAGAGTCGGCCTGAGGGGACAGGCACAGATACGCAGTATTTT
CDR3: CAIKSRPEGTGTDTQYF

V: TRBV4-1
D: TRBD2
size: NA
J: TRBJ2-1
DNA: TGCGCCAGCAGCCAAGATTTACTAGCGTTGAGTGAGCAGTTCTTC
CDR3: CASSQDLLALSEQFF

V: TRBV3-1
D: TRBD1
size: few
J: TRBJ2-3
DNA: TGTGCCAGCAGCCAACGGGACAGGGTTGGAGATACGCAGTATTTT
CDR3: CASSQRDRVGDTQYF

V: TRBV12-3/TRBV12-4
D: TRBD1
size: many
J: TRBJ1-4
DNA: TGTGCCAGCAGACGGGACAGGGGAAATGAAAAACTGTTTTTT
CDR3: CASRRDRGNEKLFF

V: TRBV13
D: NA
size: few
J: TRBJ2-7
DNA: TGTGCCAGCAGCTTGATTAGCGATCCCTACGAGCAGTACTTC
CDR3: CASSLISDPYEQYF

V: TRBV28
D: NA
size: few
J: TRBJ2-5
DNA: TGTGCCAGCACCCAGGAGGGGGGATTTCAAGAGACCCAGTACTTC
CDR3: CASTQEGGFQETQYF

V: TRBV24-1
D: NA
size: few
J: TRBJ2-7
DNA: TGTGCCACCAGTGAAAGGGGCGCCACCTACGAGCAGTACTTC
CDR3: CATSERGATYEQYF

V: TRBV29-1
D: TRBD2
size: many
J: TRBJ2-1
DNA: TGCAGCGTTCATACTAGCGGGTTCAACTATGAGCAGTTCTTC
CDR3: CSVHTSGFNYEQFF